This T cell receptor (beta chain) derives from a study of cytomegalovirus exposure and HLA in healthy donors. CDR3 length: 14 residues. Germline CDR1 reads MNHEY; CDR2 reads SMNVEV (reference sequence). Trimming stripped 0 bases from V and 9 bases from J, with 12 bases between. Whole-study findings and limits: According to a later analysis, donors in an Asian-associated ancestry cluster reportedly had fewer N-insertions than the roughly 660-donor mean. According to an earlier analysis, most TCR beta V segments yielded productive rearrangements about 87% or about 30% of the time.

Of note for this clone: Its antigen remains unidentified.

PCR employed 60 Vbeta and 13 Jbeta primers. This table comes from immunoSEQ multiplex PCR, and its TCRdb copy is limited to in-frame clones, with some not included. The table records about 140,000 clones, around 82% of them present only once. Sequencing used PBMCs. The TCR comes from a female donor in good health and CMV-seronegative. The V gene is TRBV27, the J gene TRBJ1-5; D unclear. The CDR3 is CASSLSGGSRPQHF. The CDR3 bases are TGTGCCAGCAGTTTATCGGGAGGGTCGCGGCCCCAGCATTTT.